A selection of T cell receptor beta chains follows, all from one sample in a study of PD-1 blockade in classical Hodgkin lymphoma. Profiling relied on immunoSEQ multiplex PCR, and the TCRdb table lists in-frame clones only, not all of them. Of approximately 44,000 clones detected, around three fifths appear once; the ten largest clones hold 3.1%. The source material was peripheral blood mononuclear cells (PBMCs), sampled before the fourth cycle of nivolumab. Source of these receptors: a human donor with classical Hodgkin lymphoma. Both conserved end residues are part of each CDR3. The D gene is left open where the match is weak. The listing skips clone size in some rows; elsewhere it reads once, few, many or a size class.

TGTGCCAGTAGTCCCCGGGCAGGAGGGGACCCTTCTAATGAAAAACTGTTTTTT | CASSPRAGGDPSNEKLFF | many | TRBJ1-4 | NA | TRBV19
TGTGCCAGCAGCGTAGAGGGGGTTTGGAACACCGGGGAGCTGTTTTTT | CASSVEGVWNTGELFF | NA | TRBJ2-2 | NA | TRBV9
TGTGCCAGCAGTGATAACAGCCGGGGGAAGGCCGGGGAGCTGTTTTTT | CASSDNSRGKAGELFF | NA | TRBJ2-2 | NA | TRBV11-3
TGTGCCAGCAGCTTTAAGGCTCCAGGGAGCTCTGGAAACACCATATATTTT | CASSFKAPGSSGNTIYF | few | TRBJ1-3 | NA | TRBV5-4
TGTGCCAGCAGTTCACAGCCACCTGGACATATCGGGGAGCTGTTTTTT | CASSSQPPGHIGELFF | NA | TRBJ2-2 | NA | TRBV28
TGTGCCAGCAGCACCCCTGGGGGGGGAGCCCCCTATGGCTACACCTTC | CASSTPGGGAPYGYTF | few | TRBJ1-2 | NA | TRBV9
TGCAGCGCCTCGCGACTAGCGGGAGCGGAGCAGTACTTC | CSASRLAGAEQYF | few | TRBJ2-7 | TRBD2 | TRBV29-1
TGTGCCAGCAGTTGGACAGGGAGTTCCTACGAGCAGTACTTC | CASSWTGSSYEQYF | NA | TRBJ2-7 | TRBD1 | TRBV25-1
TGTGCCAGCAGCTTAGCAAATAGCGGGAGGACCTACGAGCAGTACTTC | CASSLANSGRTYEQYF | NA | TRBJ2-7 | TRBD2 | TRBV7-9
TGTGCCAGCAGCTTGGCCTTATTGGGCGCAGATACGCAGTATTTT | CASSLALLGADTQYF | NA | TRBJ2-3 | NA | TRBV5-4
TGTGCCTGGAGTGTATCCGTGAACAGGAATTCACCCCTCCACTTT | CAWSVSVNRNSPLHF | NA | TRBJ1-6 | NA | TRBV30
TGTGCCAGTAGTCTTACGGGGGGGGTTAGCAATCAGCCCCAGCATTTT | CASSLTGGVSNQPQHF | NA | TRBJ1-5 | NA | TRBV19
TGCGCCAGCAGCCGATCGACTAGCTTCACCGGGGAGCTGTTTTTT | CASSRSTSFTGELFF | NA | TRBJ2-2 | TRBD2 | TRBV4-3
TGTGCCAGTAGCGACGGGACACTGGACTACAATGAGCAGTTCTTC | CASSDGTLDYNEQFF | medium-sized | TRBJ2-1 | NA | TRBV19
TGTGCCAGCAGCCCCGGGACTAGCGGCGAGCAGTACTTC | CASSPGTSGEQYF | many | TRBJ2-7 | TRBD2 | TRBV11-3
TGTGCCACCTCGGGGCAGGGGGCTAGTACTGAAGCTTTCTTT | CATSGQGASTEAFF | NA | TRBJ1-1 | TRBD1 | TRBV28
TGTGCCTGGAGCCCCCTGACAGGAAACACTGAAGCTTTCTTT | CAWSPLTGNTEAFF | large | TRBJ1-1 | NA | TRBV30
TGCGCCAGCAGCTGGTCAGGCGATTATGGCTACACCTTC | CASSWSGDYGYTF | NA | TRBJ1-2 | NA | TRBV5-1
TGTGCCACCAGCGGTGGGGAAGGGAACGAAAAGGGCTACACCTTC | CATSGGEGNEKGYTF | large | TRBJ1-2 | NA | TRBV15
TGTGCCATCAGTGAGTCGGAATCACCCCTCCACTTT | CAISESESPLHF | NA | TRBJ1-6 | NA | TRBV10-3
TGCAGCGTTTTTGGGCGACAGGGGAACACTGAAGCTTTCTTT | CSVFGRQGNTEAFF | medium-sized | TRBJ1-1 | TRBD1 | TRBV29-1
TGTGCCAGCAGCTTAAACCATCAGCTCGGGTATAATTCACCCCTCCACTTT | CASSLNHQLGYNSPLHF | NA | TRBJ1-6 | NA | TRBV11-2
TGTGCCAGCAGCTTGACTAGCGGGCTGTTAGCCAAAAACATTCAGTACTTC | CASSLTSGLLAKNIQYF | few | TRBJ2-4 | TRBD2 | TRBV7-2
TGTGCCTTAAAATGGGGCGGCTCTAGCACAGATACGCAGTATTTT | CALKWGGSSTDTQYF | NA | TRBJ2-3 | NA | TRBV30
TGTGCCAGCAGCCCCTCCCGAGCGGATACGCAGTATTTT | CASSPSRADTQYF | once | TRBJ2-3 | NA | TRBV7-3
TGTGCCAGCAGCCCAAAAGGGCTAGCGGGCCAAAGGGGACCCGGGGAGCTGTTTTTT | CASSPKGLAGQRGPGELFF | NA | TRBJ2-2 | TRBD2 | TRBV4-2
TGTGCCTGGAGCGGATCGACCCGCGGGGAGCTGTTTTTT | CAWSGSTRGELFF | NA | TRBJ2-2 | NA | TRBV30
TGCGCCAGCAGTGAGTCGATAGCTCTAGCGATTCAGTACTTC | CASSESIALAIQYF | NA | TRBJ2-4 | NA | TRBV10-2
TGTGCCAGCAGCTTAGTGACCGGGATCCACGAGCAGTACTTC | CASSLVTGIHEQYF | NA | TRBJ2-7 | NA | TRBV7-9
TGTGCCTTTACCCGACAGGCGAACACTGAAGCTTTCTTT | CAFTRQANTEAFF | NA | TRBJ1-1 | NA | TRBV30
TGCGCCAGCACCCGACAGGGGGAAGGGACCCAGTACTTC | CASTRQGEGTQYF | NA | TRBJ2-5 | TRBD1 | TRBV4-1
TGTGCCAGCAGTCTCCAGCAGGGGGCGGCCACTGAAGCTTTCTTT | CASSLQQGAATEAFF | NA | TRBJ1-1 | TRBD1 | TRBV6-1
TGTGCCAGCAGCTCGGCGGCAACCGGCCTGCACGAGCAGTACTTC | CASSSAATGLHEQYF | few | TRBJ2-7 | NA | TRBV11-2
TGTGCCAGCAGCTTTCGGTGGGGGACTTACAATGAGCAGTTCTTC | CASSFRWGTYNEQFF | NA | TRBJ2-1 | NA | TRBV7-2
TGTGCCAGCAGCTTGGAAGGGGGAGTCTACGAGCAGTACTTC | CASSLEGGVYEQYF | NA | TRBJ2-7 | NA | TRBV7-2
TGTGCCAGCAGCTCTCGTGGGACAAGGGGCACCGGGGAGCTGTTTTTT | CASSSRGTRGTGELFF | few | TRBJ2-2 | NA | TRBV5-4
TGTGCCGCAGGGAGGGACCTCGACTACAATGAGCAGTTCTTC | CAAGRDLDYNEQFF | once | TRBJ2-1 | TRBD2 | TRBV10-3
TGTGCCATCAGGACCGGGTCCCCCGCTTCTGACACGCAGTATTTT | CAIRTGSPASDTQYF | NA | TRBJ2-3 | NA | TRBV10-3
TGTGCCAGTAGTACCGGGACAGGGGAGCAGTTCTTC | CASSTGTGEQFF | few | TRBJ2-1 | TRBD1 | TRBV19
TGTGCCAGTAGTATCCTAGCGGGGATATACAATGAGCAGTTCTTC | CASSILAGIYNEQFF | NA | TRBJ2-1 | TRBD2 | TRBV19
TGTGCCAGTGCCCTGGGTGGATATGGCTACACCTTC | CASALGGYGYTF | NA | TRBJ1-2 | NA | TRBV6-5
TGTGCCAGCAGTGAATCGACGGGGGGCTATGGCTACACCTTC | CASSESTGGYGYTF | medium-sized | TRBJ1-2 | NA | TRBV6-1
TGCGCCAGCAGCTTGGCGGCTAGCGGAACCTACGAGCAGTACTTC | CASSLAASGTYEQYF | NA | TRBJ2-7 | TRBD2 | TRBV5-1
TGTGCCAGCTGTATGTCTGATGAAAAACTGTTTTTT | CASCMSDEKLFF | NA | TRBJ1-4 | NA | TRBV6-6
TGCGCCAGCACTCCACGCTCTGGGGCCAACGTCCTGACTTTC | CASTPRSGANVLTF | NA | TRBJ2-6 | NA | TRBV10-2
TGTGCCAGCACCGTAGCGGGGGGACACTACGAGCAGTACTTC | CASTVAGGHYEQYF | NA | TRBJ2-7 | TRBD2 | TRBV6-6
TGTGCCAGCAGTGGATGGACAGGGGGCGAGCAGTACTTC | CASSGWTGGEQYF | NA | TRBJ2-7 | TRBD1 | TRBV6-5
TGTGCCACCAGCAGAGTCCGGCAGGGGAACACTGAAGCTTTCTTT | CATSRVRQGNTEAFF | NA | TRBJ1-1 | NA | TRBV15
TGTGCCAGCAGCTCTGGAAACACCATATATTTT | CASSSGNTIYF | NA | TRBJ1-3 | NA | TRBV5-4